These 29 T cell receptor beta chains originate from one sample sequenced in a study of T cell responses to AZD1222 COVID-19 vaccine. Profiled with immunoSEQ multiplex PCR; TCRdb holds only in-frame clones, not every one. This sample has about 82,000 clones, with roughly 90% found just once. The sample here was peripheral blood, taken on day 0 of AZD1222 vaccination. The source of these receptors is an adult in good health.

The chain employs TRBV7-2 and TRBJ1-1, with 7 positions matching TRBD1. In germline, CDR1 is SGHTA, CDR2 FQGNSA. This CDR3 contains 12 residues. Unmatched junction bases numbered 3, after V lost 6 bases and J lost 5 bases. CDR3 DNA sequence: TGTGCCAGCAGTTCACAGGGGACTGAAGCTTTCTTT. It encodes CASSSQGTEAFF. The full variable domain, rest sourced from reference TRBV7-2 and TRBJ1-1, is GAGVSQSPSNKVTEKGKDVELRCDPISGHTALYWYRQSLGQGLEFLIYFQGNSAPDKSGLPSDRFSAERTGGSVSTLTIQRTQQEDSAVYLCASSSQGTEAFFGQGTRLTVV.

The V call is TRBV5-1, the J call TRBJ2-7; maybe TRBD1 (6 bases). This CDR3 region has 12 residues. V was shortened by 4 bases and J by 6 bases, with 11 bases between the two germline ends. In germline, CDR1 is SGHRS, CDR2 YFSETQ. This CDR3 is CASSQQGREQYF. The CDR3, as DNA: TGCGCCAGCAGCCAACAGGGCCGCGAGCAGTACTTC. Full variable domain (outside the CDR3, taken from reference TRBV5-1 and TRBJ2-7): KAGVTQTPRYLIKTRGQQVTLSCSPISGHRSVSWYQQTPGQGLQFLFEYFSETQRNKGNFPGRFSGRQFSNSRSEMNVSTLELGDSALYLCASSQQGREQYFGPGTRLTVT.

J is TRBJ1-2 and V is TRBV19, with TRBD1 matching 7 bases. J gave up 4 bases and V 8 bases, and 7 bases lay outside the gene matches. Looked up from germline, CDR1 is LNHDA and CDR2 is SQIVND (reference sequence). This CDR3 contains 13 residues. The CDR3 region is CASGDRDSYGYTF. CDR3 coding DNA: TGTGCCAGTGGGGACCGGGACAGCTATGGCTACACCTTC.

The genes are TRBV18 and TRBJ1-4, with TRBD1 as a possible D gene (5 bases). This CDR3 has 16 residues. With 6 bases removed from V and 8 bases from J, the gap between germline ends came to 22 bases. Germline V gene sequence: CDR1 KGHSH, CDR2 LQKENI. CDR3 loop: CASSRSPTAVGEKLFF. DNA of the CDR3: TGTGCCAGCTCTCGCTCGCCGACAGCTGTTGGGGAAAAACTGTTTTTT. The full variable domain, rest sourced from reference TRBV18 and TRBJ1-4, is NAGVMQNPRHLVRRRGQEARLRCSPMKGHSHVYWYRQLPEEGLKFMVYLQKENIIDESGMPKERFSAEFPKEGPSILRIQQVVRGDSAAYFCASSRSPTAVGEKLFFGSGTQLSVL.

This chain connects TRBV5-6 to TRBJ1-1; D perhaps matches TRBD1 (5 bases). The CDR3 is 17 residues long. V lost 0 bases and J 3 bases, leaving 18 bases between the germline ends. From germline, CDR1 is SGHDT and CDR2 YYEEEE. The CDR3 sequence: CASSLGGRAPRDTEAFF. The CDR3, as DNA: TGTGCCAGCAGCTTGGGGGGCCGGGCCCCGAGGGACACTGAAGCTTTCTTT.

The rearrangement links TRBV28 to TRBJ2-1; D remains unclear. Germline V gene sequence: CDR1 MDHEN, CDR2 SYDVKM. Trimming took off 3 bases at V and 4 bases at J, with 16 bases between the two ends. CDR3 size: 16 residues. CDR3 region: CASSLSTVILYNEQFF. In DNA form, the CDR3 reads TGTGCCAGCAGTTTGTCAACGGTGATACTTTACAATGAGCAGTTCTTC.

This clone has only one observation. The chain combines TRBV7-9 with TRBJ1-2; 10 bases line up with TRBD1. CDR3 length equals 14 residues. CDR1 and CDR2 (germline): SEHNR, FQNEAQ (reference sequence). J gave up 8 bases and V 4 bases, and 7 bases lay outside the gene matches. This CDR3 is CASSSGQGVYGYTF. The CDR3 DNA sequence: TGTGCCAGCAGCTCCGGACAGGGGGTCTACGGCTACACCTTC.

The V and J genes are TRBV7-2 and TRBJ2-1; possible D gene TRBD1, 6 bases. The length of the CDR3 is 14 residues. The germline V gene encodes CDR1 SGHTA and CDR2 FQGNSA. V lost 5 bases and J lost 1, with 9 bases in between. The CDR3 reads CASSPDRSYNEQFF. The CDR3 DNA follows: TGTGCCAGCAGCCCTGACAGGTCCTACAATGAGCAGTTCTTC.

V is TRBV19 and J is TRBJ1-5, with D possibly TRBD1 on 6 matching bases. The CDR3 extends over 12 amino acids. The V gene lost 8 bases and the J gene lost 7 bases, with 12 bases spanning the gap. Germline V gives CDR1 LNHDA, CDR2 SQIVND (reference sequence). The CDR3 loop is CASRQARQPQHF. CDR3 in DNA: TGTGCCAGTCGACAGGCTCGCCAGCCCCAGCATTTT.

This clone appeared once. The chain recombines TRBV28 with TRBJ1-5; 7 bases map to TRBD1. V was pared by 5 bases and J by 5 bases, with 3 bases of the junction left unmatched. In germline, CDR1 is MDHEN, CDR2 SYDVKM. The CDR3 has 13 amino acids. In DNA, the CDR3 is TGTGCCAGCAGTGGGGACAGTTATCAGCCCCAGCATTTT. This encodes CASSGDSYQPQHF.

This rearrangement joins TRBV7-9 to TRBJ2-7, with no clear D. The germline CDR1 and CDR2 sequences are SEHNR and FQNEAQ (reference sequence). The V and J ends lost 5 bases and 0 bases respectively, with 5 bases between them. The length of the CDR3 is 12 residues. CDR3 protein: CASSPSSYEQYF. The CDR3 DNA follows: TGTGCCAGCAGCCCGAGCTCCTACGAGCAGTACTTC.

The chain links TRBV19 to TRBJ1-5; tentatively, D is TRBD1 (6 bases). The CDR3 length is 15 residues. V was shortened by 6 bases and J by 2 bases, with 14 bases between the two germline ends. The germline gives CDR1 LNHDA, CDR2 SQIVND (reference sequence). The CDR3 region is CASRGGDLGNQPQHF. The CDR3 DNA is TGTGCCAGTAGAGGGGGTGACCTCGGCAATCAGCCCCAGCATTTT.

V gene TRBV7-2 combines with J gene TRBJ1-1; D remains ambiguous. The CDR3 has 13 residues. CDR1 SGHTA and CDR2 FQGNSA come from the germline V gene. The ends were cut back, 1 base at V and 4 bases at J, with 7 bases in the middle. In DNA form, the CDR3 reads TGTGCCAGCAGCTTAGTGGGGAGCACTGAAGCTTTCTTT. This sequence encodes CASSLVGSTEAFF.

The chain couples TRBV2 to TRBJ2-2, with 9 bases aligning to TRBD1. V dropped 6 bases and J dropped 2; count of bases not matched to a gene: 4. The CDR3 runs to 15 residues. Per germline, CDR1 SNHLY and CDR2 FYNNEI. CDR3 nucleotide sequence: TGTGCCAGCAGAGTACAGGGGGCCAACACCGGGGAGCTGTTTTTT. Protein product: CASRVQGANTGELFF.

This chain joins TRBV19 and TRBJ1-5; D not resolved. V gave up 1 base and J gave up 10 bases, with 11 bases separating them. CDR1 is LNHDA and CDR2 is SQIVND in the germline V gene (reference sequence). The CDR3 is 13 amino acids. The CDR3, as DNA: TGTGCCAGTAGTATAGGCCCAGACCCACCCCAGCATTTT. Encoded protein: CASSIGPDPPQHF.

The V and J genes are TRBV5-6 and TRBJ2-1, with D perhaps matching TRBD1 (6 bases). Per the germline V gene, CDR1 is SGHDT and CDR2 is YYEEEE. Trimming took 1 base from V and 8 from J, leaving 13 bases between them. The CDR3 spans 14 residues. CDR3 bases: TGTGCCAGCAGCTTGCTGGGGGCCATATATGAGCAGTTCTTC. Translating gives CASSLLGAIYEQFF.

The CDR3 sequence: CASSFSGDLREQYF. For the CDR3, the DNA is TGTGCCAGCAGCTTTAGCGGGGACCTACGCGAGCAGTACTTC. This chain joins TRBV7-3 and TRBJ2-7; 8 nucleotides line up with TRBD2. V lost 3 bases, J lost 6 bases, and 7 bases stayed unmatched. The germline V gene encodes CDR1 SGHTA and CDR2 FQGTGA. There are 14 residues in the CDR3. Variable domain in full (rest from reference TRBV7-3 and TRBJ2-7): GAGVSQTPSNKVTEKGKYVELRCDPISGHTALYWYRQSLGQGPEFLIYFQGTGAADDSGLPNDRFFAVRPEGSVSTLKIQRTERGDSAVYLCASSFSGDLREQYFGPGTRLTVT.

DNA of the CDR3: TGTGCCAGCAGCGTAGTGGGTGGTTCTGAGCAGTTCTTC. Amino acids: CASSVVGGSEQFF. The chain combines TRBV9 with TRBJ2-1; D gene ambiguous. Germline V gene data show CDR1 as SGDLS and CDR2 as YYNGEE. This CDR3 spans 13 amino acids. With 0 bases removed from V and 9 bases from J, the gap between germline ends came to 10 bases.

The chain is built from TRBV27 and TRBJ2-4; the match to TRBD1 covers 9 bases. The CDR3 loop spans 18 amino acids. V lost 4 bases and J lost 0; bases outside the gene matches: 10. Germline CDR1 reads MNHEY; CDR2 reads SMNVEV (reference sequence). Here the CDR3 DNA reads TGTGCCAGCAGTTCAACAGGACAGGGGTTATCAGCCAAAAACATTCAGTACTTC. This translates into CASSSTGQGLSAKNIQYF.

This clone was detected once. This sequence joins TRBV24-1 and TRBJ2-3, with 9 bases identical to TRBD1. The CDR3 has 15 amino acids. In germline, CDR1 is KGHDR, CDR2 SFDVKD. J was trimmed by 6 bases and V by 4 bases; bases with no gene match: 7. Written as DNA, the CDR3 is TGTGCCACCAGTGACCATCGGGACAGGGTTGATACGCAGTATTTT. It translates to CATSDHRDRVDTQYF.

The sample holds one count of this clone. V and J are TRBV10-3 and TRBJ2-7; 8 nucleotides match TRBD2. The CDR3 contains 15 residues. Germline CDR1 is ENHRY and CDR2 is SYGVKD. With V trimmed by 10 bases and J by 6 bases, 17 bases remained unmatched. CDR3 in amino acids: CATNHWTSITGEQYF. The CDR3 DNA is TGTGCCACCAACCATTGGACTAGCATCACAGGCGAGCAGTACTTC.

The V call is TRBV3-1 (or the pseudogene TRBV3-2), the J call TRBJ2-5; TRBD2 aligns across 11 bases. This CDR3 region has 16 residues. CDR1 is LGHDT, CDR2 YNNKEL, per germline (reference sequence). Unmatched junction bases numbered 8, after V lost 3 bases and J lost 5 bases. CDR3 region: CASSQASGGRGETQYF. The CDR3 DNA follows: TGTGCCAGCAGCCAGGCTAGCGGGGGGCGCGGGGAGACCCAGTACTTC.

This chain links TRBV18 with TRBJ1-1, with D possibly being TRBD1 (5 bases). This CDR3 spans 16 amino acids. V lost 6 bases to trimming and J lost 1 base, with 18 bases between them. Germline V gives CDR1 KGHSH, CDR2 LQKENI. The CDR3 region is CASSPRVGTRNTEAFF. The CDR3 DNA reads as TGTGCCAGCTCCCCCAGGGTAGGAACGAGGAACACTGAAGCTTTCTTT.

The J gene is TRBJ1-1, the V gene TRBV19, with 7 bases fitting TRBD1. The V gene end was trimmed by 6 bases and the J gene end by 6 bases; junction bases not matched to a gene: 7. Germline values: CDR1 LNHDA, CDR2 SQIVND (reference sequence). This CDR3 is 13 amino acids long. This chain's CDR3 is CASSWDSRAEAFF. The DNA for the CDR3 is TGTGCCAGTAGCTGGGACAGTCGGGCTGAAGCTTTCTTT.

The J gene is TRBJ1-3, the V gene TRBV28; D not certain. Trimming took off 3 bases at V and 0 bases at J, with 9 bases between the two ends. This CDR3 is built from 15 residues. CDR1 is MDHEN and CDR2 is SYDVKM in the germline V gene. This CDR3 reads CASSFGRHSGNTIYF. The CDR3 DNA is TGTGCCAGCAGTTTCGGACGGCACTCTGGAAACACCATATATTTT. The full variable domain, in which reference TRBV28 and TRBJ1-3 provide the parts outside the CDR3, is DVKVTQSSRYLVKRTGEKVFLECVQDMDHENMFWYRQDPGLGLRLIYFSYDVKMKEKGDIPEGYSVSREKKERFSLILESASTNQTSMYLCASSFGRHSGNTIYFGEGSWLTVV.

The chain combines TRBV6-2 or TRBV6-3 with TRBJ1-1; TRBD1 might be the D (5 bases). V was pared by 2 bases and J by 2 bases, with 6 bases between. Germline CDR1 and CDR2: MNHEY and SVGEGT. CDR3 length: 13 residues. CDR3 bases: TGTGCCAGCAGTTACGGGACTAACACTGAAGCTTTCTTT. This gives the protein CASSYGTNTEAFF.

The V call is TRBV2, the J call TRBJ1-2; D is undetermined. The CDR3 loop spans 13 amino acids. CDR1 and CDR2 from the germline V gene are SNHLY and FYNNEI. V was pared by 1 base and J by 1 base, with 4 bases between. The CDR3 bases are TGTGCCAGCAGTGAAGAGGTTAACTATGGCTACACCTTC. Translating gives CASSEEVNYGYTF.

V and J are TRBV7-9 and TRBJ2-3; no reliable D call. This CDR3 is built from 14 residues. The germline V gene encodes CDR1 SEHNR and CDR2 FQNEAQ (reference sequence). Trimming removed 7 bases at V and 3 bases at J, with 14 bases between. For the CDR3, the DNA is TGTGCCAGCACCCTGGGTTTCAAGACAGATACGCAGTATTTT. As protein: CASTLGFKTDTQYF.

CDR3 nucleotides: TGTGCCAGCAGCCTCGGGGTCCGGGGGAACACCGGGGAGCTGTTTTTT. This sequence encodes CASSLGVRGNTGELFF. This sequence joins TRBV3-1 (or the pseudogene TRBV3-2) and TRBJ2-2; a weak D match, TRBD2 (5 bases). Germline CDR1 LGHDT, CDR2 YNNKEL (reference sequence). V was shortened by 4 bases and J by 1 base, with 13 bases between the two germline ends. The CDR3 runs to 16 residues.